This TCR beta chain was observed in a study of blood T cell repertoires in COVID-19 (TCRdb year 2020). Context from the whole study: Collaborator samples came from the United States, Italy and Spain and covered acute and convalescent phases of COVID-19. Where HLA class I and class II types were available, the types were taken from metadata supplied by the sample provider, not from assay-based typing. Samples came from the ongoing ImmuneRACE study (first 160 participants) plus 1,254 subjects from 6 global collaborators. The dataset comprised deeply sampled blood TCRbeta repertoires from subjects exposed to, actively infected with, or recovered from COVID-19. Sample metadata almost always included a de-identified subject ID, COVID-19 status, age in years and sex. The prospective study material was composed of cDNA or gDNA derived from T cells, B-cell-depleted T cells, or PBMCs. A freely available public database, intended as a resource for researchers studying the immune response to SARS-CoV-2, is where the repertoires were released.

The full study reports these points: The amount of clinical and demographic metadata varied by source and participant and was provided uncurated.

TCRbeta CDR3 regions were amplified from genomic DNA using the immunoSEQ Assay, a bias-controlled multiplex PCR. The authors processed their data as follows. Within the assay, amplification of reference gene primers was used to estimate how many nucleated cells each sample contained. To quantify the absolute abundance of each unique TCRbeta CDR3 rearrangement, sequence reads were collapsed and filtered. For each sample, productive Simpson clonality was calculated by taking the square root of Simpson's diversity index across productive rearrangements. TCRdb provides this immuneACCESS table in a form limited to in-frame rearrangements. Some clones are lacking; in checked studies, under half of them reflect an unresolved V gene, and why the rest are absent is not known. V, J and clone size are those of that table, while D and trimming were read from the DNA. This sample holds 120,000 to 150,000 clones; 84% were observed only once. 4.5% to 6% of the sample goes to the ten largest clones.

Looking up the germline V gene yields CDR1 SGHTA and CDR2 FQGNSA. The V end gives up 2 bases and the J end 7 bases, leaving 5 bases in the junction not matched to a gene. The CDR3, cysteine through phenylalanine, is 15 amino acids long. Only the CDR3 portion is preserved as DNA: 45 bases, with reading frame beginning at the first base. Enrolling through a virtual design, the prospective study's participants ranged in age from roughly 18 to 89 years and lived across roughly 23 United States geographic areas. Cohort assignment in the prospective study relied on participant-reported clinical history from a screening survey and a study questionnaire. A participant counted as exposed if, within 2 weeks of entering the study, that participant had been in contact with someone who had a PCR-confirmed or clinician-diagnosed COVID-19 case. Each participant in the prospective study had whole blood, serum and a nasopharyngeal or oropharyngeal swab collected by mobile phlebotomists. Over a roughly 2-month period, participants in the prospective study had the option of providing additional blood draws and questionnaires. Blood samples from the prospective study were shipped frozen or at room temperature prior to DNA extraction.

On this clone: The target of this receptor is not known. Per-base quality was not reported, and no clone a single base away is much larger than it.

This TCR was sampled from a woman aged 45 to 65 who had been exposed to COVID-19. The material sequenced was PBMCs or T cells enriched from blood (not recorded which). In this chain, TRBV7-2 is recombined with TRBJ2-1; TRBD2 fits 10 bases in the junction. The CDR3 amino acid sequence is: CASSLSSGGFNEQFF. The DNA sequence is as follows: TGTGCCAGCAGCTTATCTAGCGGGGGCTTTAATGAGCAGTTCTTC.